Listed below are T cell receptor beta chains from one sample, sequenced in a study of T cells in Graves' hyperthyroidism and ophthalmopathy. TCRdb independently ran MiXCR on the multiplex PCR reads; one entry per CDR3 protein. The sample records about 130,000 distinct CDR3 sequences, around 21% being singletons. The sample consisted of blood. These receptors all come from a woman aged 45 to 65 with Graves' hyperthyroidism that later progressed to Graves' ophthalmopathy. The CDR3 runs from the conserved cysteine through the conserved F or W. The D gene is left open where the match is weak. For some rows the clone size is stated as once, few or many, or as a class when expanded; others skip it.

J gene: TRBJ2-3; V gene: TRBV5-1; clone size: many; D gene: TRBD2; CDR3 DNA: TGCGCCAGCAGGCTTAGCGGGAGTAACACAGATACGCAGTATTTT; CDR3 protein: CASRLSGSNTDTQYF
J gene: TRBJ2-7; V gene: TRBV28; clone size: .; D gene: TRBD2; CDR3 DNA: TGTGCCAGCAGTTCCCCCCCCGGGACTAGCGGGAAACGCCACGAGCAGTACTTC; CDR3 protein: CASSSPPGTSGKRHEQYF
J gene: TRBJ2-1; V gene: TRBV5-6; clone size: few; D gene: TRBD1; CDR3 DNA: TGTGCCAGCAGCTTGGAAATGGGACAGGGGTCCTACAATGAGCAGTTCTTC; CDR3 protein: CASSLEMGQGSYNEQFF
J gene: TRBJ2-5; V gene: TRBV20-1; clone size: .; D gene: TRBD2; CDR3 DNA: TGCAGTGCTAGTGTGGCTAGCGGGATCCAAGAGACCCAGTACTTC; CDR3 protein: CSASVASGIQETQYF
J gene: TRBJ2-3; V gene: TRBV9; clone size: few; D gene: TRBD1; CDR3 DNA: TGTGCCAGCAGTAATCCCCCGAAGAGGACAGGGCCAGATACGCAGTATTTT; CDR3 protein: CASSNPPKRTGPDTQYF
J gene: TRBJ2-5; V gene: TRBV10-1; clone size: .; D gene: .; CDR3 DNA: TGCGCCAGCAGTGAGCGGCCGGGAGAGACCCAGTACTTC; CDR3 protein: CASSERPGETQYF
J gene: TRBJ2-7; V gene: TRBV4-1; clone size: .; D gene: TRBD2; CDR3 DNA: TGCGCCAGCAGCCCGACTAGCGGGACCACCTACGAGCAGTACTTC; CDR3 protein: CASSPTSGTTYEQYF
J gene: TRBJ2-5; V gene: TRBV28; clone size: many; D gene: .; CDR3 DNA: TGTGCCAGCAGTTCCTACGCCCGGGGTAAAGAGACCCAGTACTTC; CDR3 protein: CASSSYARGKETQYF
J gene: TRBJ1-5; V gene: TRBV20-1; clone size: .; D gene: .; CDR3 DNA: TGCAGTGGTCAGTCAACAAATCAGCCCCAGCATTTT; CDR3 protein: CSGQSTNQPQHF
J gene: TRBJ2-1; V gene: TRBV20-1; clone size: .; D gene: .; CDR3 DNA: TGCAGTGCTAGAATCTACAATGAGCAGTTCTTC; CDR3 protein: CSARIYNEQFF
J gene: TRBJ1-1; V gene: TRBV28; clone size: many; D gene: .; CDR3 DNA: TGTGCCAGCAGGCGGGGAGGGCGAGCTGAAGCTTTCTTT; CDR3 protein: CASRRGGRAEAFF
J gene: TRBJ2-2; V gene: TRBV7-9; clone size: many; D gene: .; CDR3 DNA: TGTGCCAGCAGCTTGTACAGGGCCTCGGGCACCGGGGAGCTGTTTTTT; CDR3 protein: CASSLYRASGTGELFF
J gene: TRBJ2-1; V gene: TRBV20-1; clone size: many; D gene: TRBD2; CDR3 DNA: TGCAGTGTAATACTAGCGGGAGTGCATGAGCAGTTCTTC; CDR3 protein: CSVILAGVHEQFF
J gene: TRBJ2-3; V gene: TRBV27; clone size: many; D gene: .; CDR3 DNA: TGTGCCAGCAGTGGGGGGCTGGGCACAGATACGCAGTATTTT; CDR3 protein: CASSGGLGTDTQYF
J gene: TRBJ1-1; V gene: TRBV7-9; clone size: many; D gene: .; CDR3 DNA: TGTGCCAGCAGCTTAGAGGGACGTGAGGCTTTCTTT; CDR3 protein: CASSLEGREAFF
J gene: TRBJ1-2; V gene: TRBV12-3/TRBV12-4; clone size: many; D gene: .; CDR3 DNA: TGTGCCAGCACTCCAGCCGGGGCGGGTTATGGCTACACCTTC; CDR3 protein: CASTPAGAGYGYTF
J gene: TRBJ1-5; V gene: TRBV20-1; clone size: many; D gene: .; CDR3 DNA: TGCAGTGCTAAGCAGGGAGGGGTCGATCAGCCCCAGCATTTT; CDR3 protein: CSAKQGGVDQPQHF